Listed below are T cell receptor beta chains from one sample, sequenced in a study of T-cell memory formation after mild COVID-19. TCRdb used MiXCR to reprocess the 5' RACE reads, holding one entry per CDR3 protein. This sample has 210,000 or so distinct CDR3 sequences, with about 27% found just once. The sample was PBMCs or a T cell subset sorted from them (not recorded which). These receptors all come from an adult woman who had mild COVID-19 (a few samples of this study predate the infection). Cell type and time point are not known. Each CDR3 is given with its conserved first and last residue. For some rows the clone size is stated as once, few or many, or as a class when expanded; others skip it.

size: few
V: TRBV4-3
J: TRBJ2-6
CDR3: CASSQDDFGSYVSGANVLTF

size: many
V: TRBV20-1
J: TRBJ1-1
CDR3: CSAQLMNTEAFF

size: -
V: TRBV12-3/TRBV12-4
J: TRBJ1-5
CDR3: CASSELDSSNQPQHF

size: few
V: TRBV20-1
J: TRBJ1-5
CDR3: CSARENQGNQPQHF

size: few
V: TRBV5-6
J: TRBJ1-5
CDR3: CASSSYLDRASNQPQHF

size: -
V: TRBV7-9
J: TRBJ2-7
CDR3: CASSLGGFSYEQYF

size: -
V: TRBV12-3/TRBV12-4
J: TRBJ2-2
CDR3: CASSRLALGTGELFF

size: -
V: TRBV4-2
J: TRBJ2-6
CDR3: CASSQSTSGGFSGANVLTF

size: few
V: TRBV5-5
J: TRBJ2-3
CDR3: CASSPRTVSTDTQYF

size: -
V: TRBV11-1
J: TRBJ1-1
CDR3: CASREHHWGDTEAFF

size: -
V: TRBV11-2
J: TRBJ1-2
CDR3: CASSVTGTESYGYTF

size: few
V: TRBV10-3
J: TRBJ2-4
CDR3: CAIGNRAGAKNIQYF

size: -
V: TRBV9
J: TRBJ1-6
CDR3: CASSTPSSYNSPLHF

size: -
V: TRBV29-1
J: TRBJ2-3
CDR3: CSVEGLAGLIADTQYF

size: few
V: TRBV10-2
J: TRBJ2-2
CDR3: CASSEVGLAAGELFF

size: -
V: TRBV7-2
J: TRBJ1-1
CDR3: CASSKQGAMNTEAFF

size: few
V: TRBV6-5
J: TRBJ2-3
CDR3: CASSYISGKKNTQYF

size: -
V: TRBV7-9
J: TRBJ1-2
CDR3: CASSLGDSVSAGYTF

size: -
V: TRBV12-3/TRBV12-4
J: TRBJ2-5
CDR3: CASSLLAGALETQYF

size: -
V: TRBV3-1
J: TRBJ1-5
CDR3: CASSQLAEQPQHF

size: few
V: TRBV7-8
J: TRBJ2-3
CDR3: CASSRTTTTSGRADTQYF

size: few
V: TRBV11-2
J: TRBJ2-1
CDR3: CASSLGGRGGRNEQFF

size: -
V: TRBV7-9
J: TRBJ2-7
CDR3: CASRFGGRDEQYF